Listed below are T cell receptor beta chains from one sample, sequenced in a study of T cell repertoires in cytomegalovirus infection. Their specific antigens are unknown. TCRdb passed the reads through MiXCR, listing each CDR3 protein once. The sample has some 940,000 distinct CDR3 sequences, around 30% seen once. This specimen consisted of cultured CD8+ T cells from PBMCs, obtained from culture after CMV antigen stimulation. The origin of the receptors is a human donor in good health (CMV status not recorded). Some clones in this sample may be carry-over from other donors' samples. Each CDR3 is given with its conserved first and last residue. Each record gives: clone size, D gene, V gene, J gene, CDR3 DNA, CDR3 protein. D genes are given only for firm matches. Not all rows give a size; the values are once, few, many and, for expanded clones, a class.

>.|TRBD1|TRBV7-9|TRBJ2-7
TGTGCCAGCAGCGCGGCGACAGGGAAAAGCTCCTACGAGCAGTACTTC
CASSAATGKSSYEQYF
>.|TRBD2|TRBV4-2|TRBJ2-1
TGTGCCAGCAGCAAGCAGACTAGCGGGGGGGTGGATGAGCAGTTCTTC
CASSKQTSGGVDEQFF
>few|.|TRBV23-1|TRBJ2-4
TGCGCCAGCAGTTTCCTAGAAGATTTCCGGAACAAAAACATTCAGTACTTC
CASSFLEDFRNKNIQYF
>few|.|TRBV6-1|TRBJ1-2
TGTGCCAGCAGTGCGAGCGCAGGAGAAGGGGAGACCTATGGCTACACCTTC
CASSASAGEGETYGYTF
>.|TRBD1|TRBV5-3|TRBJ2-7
TGTGCCAGCAACCCAAGGACAGGCAGCGACGAGCAGTACTTC
CASNPRTGSDEQYF
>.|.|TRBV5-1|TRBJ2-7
TGCGCCAGCAGCTTGGACAGGGACTACGAGCAGTACTTC
CASSLDRDYEQYF
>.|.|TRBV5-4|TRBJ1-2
TGTGCCAGCAGCTTGGACCAGCTGACCCCCTATGGCTACACCTTC
CASSLDQLTPYGYTF
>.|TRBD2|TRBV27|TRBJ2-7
TGTGCCAGCAGTTTAAGCGGGGTCGGCTCCTACGAGCAGTACTTC
CASSLSGVGSYEQYF
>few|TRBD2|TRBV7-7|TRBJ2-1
TGTGCTAGCAGCTTAGCGTATAGCGGGAGAAATGAGCAGTTCTTC
CASSLAYSGRNEQFF
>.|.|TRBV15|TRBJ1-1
TGTGCCACCAGCGCTTTTGACAGGACGGAAACTGAAGCTTTCTTT
CATSAFDRTETEAFF
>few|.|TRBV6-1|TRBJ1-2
TGTGCCAGCAGACAATTAACAATTTATGGCTACACCTTC
CASRQLTIYGYTF
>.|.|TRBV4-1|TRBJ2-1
TGCGCCAGCAGCCAAAAGGGGAATGAGCAGTTCTTC
CASSQKGNEQFF
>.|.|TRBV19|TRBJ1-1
TGTGCCAGTATAGCCGAGAACACTGAAGCTTTCTTT
CASIAENTEAFF
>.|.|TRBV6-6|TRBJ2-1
TGTGCCAGCAGTTCTTCCTCCATATCCTACAATGAGCAGTTCTTC
CASSSSSISYNEQFF
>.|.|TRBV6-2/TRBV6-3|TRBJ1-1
TGTGCCAGCAGTGGGGACGCTCTTATGCGGAACACTGAAGCTTTCTTT
CASSGDALMRNTEAFF
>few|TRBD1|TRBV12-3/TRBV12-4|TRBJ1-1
TGTGCCAGCTTCCGAGACAGGGGGTTGAACACTGAAGCTTTCTTT
CASFRDRGLNTEAFF
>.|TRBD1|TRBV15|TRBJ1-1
TGTGCCACCAGCGAAGGACAGGCGAACACTGAAGCTTTCTTT
CATSEGQANTEAFF
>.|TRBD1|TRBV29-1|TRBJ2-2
TGCAGCGTACCCACAGGGGACACCGGGGAGCTGTTTTTT
CSVPTGDTGELFF
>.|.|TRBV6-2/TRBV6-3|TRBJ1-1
TGTGCCAGCAGTCAAGATAGCGCTGAAGCTTTCTTT
CASSQDSAEAFF
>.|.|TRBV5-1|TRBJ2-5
TGCGCCAGCAGCTTGGCAGTCGCGGGGATGGAGACCCAGTACTTC
CASSLAVAGMETQYF
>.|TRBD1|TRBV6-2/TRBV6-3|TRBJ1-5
TGTGCCAGCAACCAACAGGGGGCAAGCAATCAGCCCCAGCATTTT
CASNQQGASNQPQHF
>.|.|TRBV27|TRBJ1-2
TGTGCCAGCAGTCCCGATGACGGGGGGTACACCTTC
CASSPDDGGYTF
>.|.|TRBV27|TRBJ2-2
TGTGCCAGCAGTGTCTCAGGGGCGACCGGGGAGCTGTTTTTT
CASSVSGATGELFF
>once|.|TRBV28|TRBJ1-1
TGTGCCAGCAGTTTAAGAGTAAACACTGAAGCTTTATTT
CASSLRVNTEALF
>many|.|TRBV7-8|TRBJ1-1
TGTGCCAGCAGCTTCCCGAACACTGAAGCTTTCTTT
CASSFPNTEAFF
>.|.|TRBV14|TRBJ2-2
TGTGCCAGCAGCCAAGTTTTGGGCACCGGGGAGCTGTTTTTT
CASSQVLGTGELFF
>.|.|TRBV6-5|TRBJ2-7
TGTGCCAGCAGTTCTCGGGACAAAACCTCCTACGAGCAGTACTTC
CASSSRDKTSYEQYF
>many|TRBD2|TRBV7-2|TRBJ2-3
TGTGCCAGCAGCTTACCACTAGCGGGGGGCTCAGATACGCAGTATTTT
CASSLPLAGGSDTQYF